A single T cell receptor (beta chain) is shown here with its context. The antigen remains undetermined. CD8+ and CD4+ T cells from blood underwent TCR beta sequencing. As controls, healthy donors matched for age and sex were used. An input of 0.5 to 1 ug of RNA was subjected to reverse transcription using random hexamers. Amplification of TCR beta CDR3 was carried out by immunoSEQ multiplex PCR, which covered 54 Vbeta and 13 Jbeta segments. MiXCR was run by TCRdb on the immunoSEQ multiplex PCR reads, yielding one entry per CDR3 protein. There are 100,000 to 150,000 distinct CDR3 sequences in the sample; roughly 95% occur only once, and around 0.12% lies in the top ten. This record comes from a study of CD8 T cells in Susac syndrome. Study observations and caveats: The study's TCR sequencing and HLA analysis drew on a certain number of individuals. That number was acknowledged as relatively small.

Germline V gene lookup returns CDR1 SGHVS and CDR2 FQNEAQ. The CDR3 is 19 residues long. V was pared by 0 bases and J by 0 bases, with 15 bases between. The rearrangement links TRBV7-8 to TRBJ2-6; D is uncertain. This clonotype originated in a human donor in good health. Sequences were obtained from CD4+ T cells from PBMCs. CDR3 protein: CASSLAHGPSGSGANVLTF. In DNA, the CDR3 is TGTGCCAGCAGCTTAGCGCACGGACCGTCGGGCTCTGGGGCCAACGTCCTGACTTTC. The full variable domain, in which reference TRBV7-8 and TRBJ2-6 provide the parts outside the CDR3, is GAGVSQSPRYKVAKRGQDVALRCDPISGHVSLFWYQQALGQGPEFLTYFQNEAQLDKSGLPSDRFFAERPEGSVSTLKIQRTQQEDSAVYLCASSLAHGPSGSGANVLTFGAGSRLTVL.